This TCR beta chain appears in the sequencing data of a study of T cells in Graves' hyperthyroidism and ophthalmopathy. This clonotype was detected ten times or more. It was uncontrolled infection, other autoimmune disease, pregnancy or lactation that excluded patients. Per germline, CDR1 SGHAT and CDR2 FQNNGV. The CDR3 runs 13 residues. With 7 bases removed from V and 6 bases from J, the gap between germline ends came to 12 bases. RNA transcripts yielded amplified TCR beta CDR3 regions. Initially, a first-round RT-PCR of the TCR CDR3 employed the HTBI primer set. TCRdb re-analysed the multiplex PCR reads in MiXCR, keeping a single row per CDR3 protein. The sample shows about 620,000 distinct CDR3 sequences, 15% to 20% of them seen only once.

The sample was blood. This TCR was recovered from a woman aged 25 to 39 with Graves' hyperthyroidism. The rearrangement joins TRBV11-2 to TRBJ2-2; D is undetermined. CDR3 DNA sequence: TGTGCCAGCAAGCGATGGGTGCCCGGGGAGCTGTTTTTT. Translation gives CASKRWVPGELFF.